A selection of T cell receptor beta chains follows, all from one sample in a study of identifying expanded T cells in peripheral blood. The method was immunoSEQ multiplex PCR; TCRdb's version includes in-frame clones alone and lacks a portion of them. The sample contains around 70,000 clones, 90% of which appear only once. The sequenced material came from blood. Receptors were obtained from a person between 18 and 69 years old in good health. The CDR3 runs from the conserved cysteine through the conserved F or W. D genes are given only for firm matches. Only part of the rows carry a size: once, few, many, or a class if the clone is expanded.

TRBJ2-1,once,TRBV7-2,.,TGTGCCAGCAGCCACGGTTGGCAGAGCGATGAGCAGTTCTTC,CASSHGWQSDEQFF
TRBJ1-5,.,TRBV28,TRBD1,TGTGCCAGCAGTCGACAGGGGCTCGATCAACCCCAGCATTTT,CASSRQGLDQPQHF
TRBJ2-5,.,TRBV7-2,.,TGTGCCAGCAGCCAAACACGAGAAGAGACCCAGTACTTC,CASSQTREETQYF
TRBJ2-5,.,TRBV10-2,.,TGCGCCAGCAGTGACACCTACCAAGAGACCCAGTACTTC,CASSDTYQETQYF
TRBJ2-7,.,TRBV20-1,.,TGCAGTGCCAGTAAGCGATACGAGCAGTACTTC,CSASKRYEQYF
TRBJ2-2,.,TRBV6-5,.,TGTGCCAGCAGTCCGGGGCCGAACACCGGGGAGCTGTTTTTT,CASSPGPNTGELFF
TRBJ2-1,.,TRBV29-1,TRBD2,TGCAGCGTTGACCCGAGCGGGACTTCCTACAATGAGCAGTTCTTC,CSVDPSGTSYNEQFF
TRBJ1-4,.,TRBV5-1,TRBD1,TGCGCCAGCAGCTTGACAGGGGGTAGTGAAAAACTGTTTTTT,CASSLTGGSEKLFF
TRBJ2-3,.,TRBV25-1,TRBD1,TGTGCCAGCAGTGTATACAGGGGGCGAACAGATACGCAGTATTTT,CASSVYRGRTDTQYF
TRBJ2-5,.,TRBV19,TRBD2,TGTGCCAGTAGTATGCGGGGGAGAGTTCAAGAGACCCAGTACTTC,CASSMRGRVQETQYF
TRBJ1-3,few,TRBV30,.,TGTGCCTGGAGGGGCCTTCGGGCCCTCTCTGGAAACACCATATATTTT,CAWRGLRALSGNTIYF
TRBJ1-2,.,TRBV5-4,TRBD1,TGTGCCAGCAGCTTGAGTGTCCGGGACAGGGGTAACTATGGCTACACCTTC,CASSLSVRDRGNYGYTF
TRBJ2-2,.,TRBV18,.,TGTGCCAGCTCACAAATGAACACCGGGGAGCTGTTTTTT,CASSQMNTGELFF
TRBJ2-7,once,TRBV5-6,.,TGTGCCAGCAGCTCCGACGGAACCTTTTACGAGCAGTACTTC,CASSSDGTFYEQYF